The rows below give T cell receptor beta chains drawn from one sample of a study of OX40 agonist ivuxolimab in advanced cancers. TCRdb keeps only in-frame clones here, not all; method: immunoSEQ multiplex PCR. Of about 86,000 clones in the sample, 87% were seen once. The sequences come from CD4+ or CD8+ T cells sorted from blood, collected in a trial of the OX40 agonist ivuxolimab. These TCRs come from an adult with an advanced solid tumor such as melanoma, head and neck, liver or kidney cancer. Each CDR3 is given without its conserved first and last residue.

V gene: TRBV27
J gene: TRBJ2-7
CDR3 protein: ASSPLGGGGAEQY

V gene: TRBV6-5
J gene: TRBJ1-5
CDR3 protein: ASSYSGAGGDQPQH

V gene: TRBV4-3
J gene: TRBJ2-5
CDR3 protein: ASSQDFRQETQY

V gene: TRBV6-5
J gene: TRBJ1-3
CDR3 protein: ASSYSIRDTRV

V gene: TRBV7-2
J gene: TRBJ1-6
CDR3 protein: ASSLVPNSPLH

V gene: TRBV7-2
J gene: TRBJ2-6
CDR3 protein: ASSQIGGANVLT

V gene: TRBV6-6
J gene: TRBJ2-7
CDR3 protein: ASSLDRVSYEQY

V gene: TRBV19
J gene: TRBJ2-3
CDR3 protein: ASSRRLADNTDTQY

V gene: TRBV6-1
J gene: TRBJ2-3
CDR3 protein: ASSEVYTDTQY

V gene: TRBV28
J gene: TRBJ2-7
CDR3 protein: AARPRRPSYEQY

V gene: TRBV6-5
J gene: TRBJ2-7
CDR3 protein: ASSRLAGGPYEQY

V gene: TRBV28
J gene: TRBJ2-6
CDR3 protein: ASRSSGGANVLT

V gene: TRBV10-3
J gene: TRBJ2-2
CDR3 protein: AISDASGRETGELF

V gene: TRBV29-1
J gene: TRBJ1-1
CDR3 protein: SFTQGNTEAF

V gene: TRBV11-1
J gene: TRBJ2-5
CDR3 protein: ASSLVQLAKTQY

V gene: TRBV7-3
J gene: TRBJ2-2
CDR3 protein: ASSSLIAGANTGELF

V gene: TRBV7-6
J gene: TRBJ2-7
CDR3 protein: ASSPGNSGTGRPQY

V gene: TRBV2
J gene: TRBJ1-5
CDR3 protein: ASSPAENQPQH

V gene: TRBV7-2
J gene: TRBJ1-2
CDR3 protein: ASSLGRDGYT

V gene: TRBV2
J gene: TRBJ2-3
CDR3 protein: ASTTEGDTQY

V gene: TRBV28
J gene: TRBJ2-7
CDR3 protein: ATSNRLSYEQY

V gene: TRBV7-2
J gene: TRBJ2-5
CDR3 protein: ASSPPGSGETQY